The 16 T cell receptor beta chains given below trace back to one sample, sequenced in a study of human T cells and chemical hapten exposure. Time point reported: patch test 2, 6 weeks after DPC sensitization. The treatment: therapeutic diphenylcyclopropenone sensitization with weekly scalp DPC. One entry per CDR3 protein results from TCRdb running MiXCR on the RACE reads. The profile shows around 80,000 distinct CDR3 sequences, around 6.7% of them singletons. The source was whole blood, collected in connection with sensitization to the hapten diphenylcyclopropenone (DPC). These receptors were collected from a woman aged 25 to 39 with alopecia areata. Some clones in this sample may be carry-over from other donors' samples.

Many counts were recorded for this clonotype. The chain couples TRBV5-1 to TRBJ1-1; D not resolved. The V gene lost 1 base and the J gene lost 1 base, with 5 bases spanning the gap. Germline-derived CDR1 and CDR2 are SGHRS and YFSETQ. The CDR3 length is 13 residues. CDR3 DNA sequence: TGCGCCAGCAGCTTGACTCCGAACACTGAAGCTTTCTTT. It translates to CASSLTPNTEAFF.

This clonotype was recorded a few times. The rearrangement joins TRBV20-1 to TRBJ1-1; D ambiguous. Germline loops: CDR1 DFQATT, CDR2 SNEGSKA (reference sequence). V lost 2 bases and J 6 bases, leaving 22 bases between the germline ends. The CDR3 has 16 amino acids. CDR3 sequence reads: CSARSHSGGPGSEAFF. Here the CDR3 DNA reads TGCAGTGCTAGATCTCACAGTGGCGGGCCAGGATCTGAAGCTTTCTTT.

This clonotype was detected only a few times. The CDR3 loop is CASSEERYEQYF. The CDR3 DNA is TGTGCCAGCAGTGAGGAACGCTACGAGCAGTACTTC. The chain is built from TRBV2 and TRBJ2-7; D remains ambiguous. The CDR3 runs to 12 residues. Deletions cut 3 bases from V and 3 bases from J, with 6 bases between. Per the germline V gene, CDR1 is SNHLY and CDR2 is FYNNEI.

The chain combines TRBV10-3 with TRBJ2-1; 10 nucleotides match TRBD1. Germline CDR1 and CDR2: ENHRY and SYGVKD. The V segment lost 8 bases and the J segment 5 bases; nucleotides outside the gene matches: 6. This CDR3 region has 14 residues. CDR3 DNA: TGTGCCATCGGGCCGGGACAGGGGAACAATGAGCAGTTCTTC. As protein: CAIGPGQGNNEQFF.

The V gene is TRBV7-9, the J gene TRBJ1-2; 8 bases line up with TRBD1. V lost 3 bases and J lost 7; bases outside the gene matches: 7. The CDR3 runs to 14 residues. Germline lookup yields CDR1 SEHNR and CDR2 FQNEAQ (reference sequence). This CDR3 is CASSLSQGAFGYTF. The CDR3, as DNA: TGTGCCAGCAGCTTGAGCCAGGGGGCTTTTGGCTACACCTTC.

The chain combines TRBV6-5 with TRBJ1-1; TRBD1 is a possible D gene (5 bases). The CDR3 runs to 13 residues. Germline V gene sequence: CDR1 MNHEY, CDR2 SVGAGI. The V gene lost 0 bases and the J gene lost 11 bases, with 13 bases spanning the gap. The CDR3 DNA reads as TGTGCCAGCAGTTACTCGAGAGGAGGGGACGCTTTCTTT. Translation gives CASSYSRGGDAFF.

This clonotype was counted many times. V gene TRBV30 combines with J gene TRBJ2-7; 7 nucleotides line up with TRBD2. There are 16 residues in the CDR3. V trimming: 1 base; J trimming: 2 bases; junction bases outside the gene matches: 11. Germline lookup yields CDR1 GTSNPN and CDR2 SVGIG (reference sequence). This chain's CDR3 is CAWSALTGGEPYEQYF. As DNA, the CDR3 is TGTGCCTGGAGTGCTCTAACTGGGGGGGAACCCTACGAGCAGTACTTC.

This clonotype has a count of ten or more. The rearrangement joins TRBV2 to TRBJ1-2; D uncertain. CDR3 length equals 14 residues. The germline V gene has CDR1 SNHLY and CDR2 FYNNEI. V lost 5 bases, J lost 2 bases, and 12 bases lay in between. The CDR3 is CASSRPEQNYGYTF. CDR3 sequence (DNA): TGTGCCAGCAGTAGGCCAGAGCAAAACTATGGCTACACCTTC. The full variable domain, with the rest looked up from reference TRBV2 and TRBJ1-2, is EPEVTQTPSHQVTQMGQEVILRCVPISNHLYFYWYRQILGQKVEFLVSFYNNEISEKSEIFDDQFSVERPDGSNFTLKIRSTKLEDSAMYFCASSRPEQNYGYTFGSGTRLTVV.

The V gene is TRBV11-2, the J gene TRBJ2-1, with TRBD2 matching 9 bases. The germline gives CDR1 SGHAT, CDR2 FQNNGV. Losses at the gene ends were 5 bases for V and 6 bases for J; bases not matched to a gene: 11. This CDR3 is built from 16 residues. Here the CDR3 reads CASSLAGGGGLNEQFF. In nucleotides, the CDR3 is TGTGCCAGCAGCCTCGCAGGCGGGGGGGGGCTCAATGAGCAGTTCTTC.

This clonotype was recorded at least ten times. The chain combines TRBV6-2 or TRBV6-3 with TRBJ1-2; perhaps TRBD1 as D (5 bases). CDR1 and CDR2 (germline): MNHEY, SVGEGT. The CDR3 runs to 13 residues. V dropped 7 bases and J dropped 0 bases, with 9 bases sitting between them. The CDR3 DNA reads TGTGCCAGCACCTCGACAGCTAACTATGGCTACACCTTC. Translated: CASTSTANYGYTF.

The sample holds many counts of this clonotype. The V gene is TRBV5-8, the J gene TRBJ1-1; D gene unclear. The CDR3 is 16 amino acids. The V end was cut by 0 bases, the J end by 0 bases, with 12 bases between. CDR1 and CDR2 from the germline V gene are SGHTS and YDEGEE. The chain's CDR3 is CASSLDGKWMNTEAFF. As DNA, the CDR3 is TGTGCCAGCAGCTTGGACGGAAAATGGATGAACACTGAAGCTTTCTTT.

V usage is TRBV29-1 and J usage is TRBJ2-3; 7 bases match TRBD2. V trimming: 6 bases; J trimming: 3 bases; junction bases outside the gene matches: 9. This CDR3 contains 14 residues. Germline V CDR1 and CDR2: SQVTM, ANQGSEA. This CDR3 is CSVRLAERTDTQYF. CDR3 bases: TGCAGCGTGAGACTAGCTGAAAGGACAGATACGCAGTATTTT.

The chain has TRBV18 and TRBJ1-2, with 8 bases identical to TRBD1. The CDR3 extends over 14 amino acids. V lost 2 bases, J lost 7 bases, and 6 bases stayed unmatched. Germline CDR1 KGHSH, CDR2 LQKENI. CDR3 region: CASSPRDGQGGYTF. As DNA, the CDR3 is TGTGCCAGCTCACCAAGAGACGGACAGGGTGGCTACACCTTC.

This clonotype appeared many times. The V and J genes are TRBV6-1 and TRBJ1-1, with 8 positions matching TRBD1. The CDR3 runs 19 residues. V dropped 3 bases and J dropped 6; count of bases not matched to a gene: 21. Germline CDR1 reads MNHNS; CDR2 reads SASEGT. The DNA of the CDR3 is TGTGCCAGCAGTGATCCGATCCGGGCCCCAGGGGGCCGGGGGTCTGAAGCTTTCTTT. Amino acid sequence: CASSDPIRAPGGRGSEAFF.

This clonotype was recorded many times. The V call is TRBV25-1, the J call TRBJ2-1; no definite D call. The germline V and J ends were trimmed by 10 bases and 8 bases, with 18 bases remaining between them. Germline CDR1 and CDR2: MGHDK and SYGVNS. The CDR3 covers 13 residues. CDR3 loop: CATAKMGRDEQFF. CDR3 DNA: TGTGCCACCGCGAAAATGGGCCGGGATGAGCAGTTCTTC.

The chain uses TRBV20-1 and TRBJ1-2; D not resolved. V lost 4 bases, J lost 8 bases, and 17 bases lay in between. This CDR3 spans 13 amino acids. Germline values: CDR1 DFQATT, CDR2 SNEGSKA (reference sequence). This CDR3 is CSAMAPKSGGYTF. In DNA form, the CDR3 reads TGCAGTGCTATGGCCCCAAAATCGGGCGGCTACACCTTC.